A single sample is the source of the 25 T cell receptor beta chains below, sequenced in a study of blood T cell repertoires in COVID-19. Repertoires were generated with immunoSEQ multiplex PCR, while TCRdb's copy carries only in-frame clones and drops some. In the table there are some 200,000 clones, more than 65% of which are singletons. The specimen sequenced was peripheral blood. These receptors were collected from a woman aged 25 to 45 who had recovered from COVID-19.

The chain combines TRBV5-5 with TRBJ2-5; 7 nucleotides line up with TRBD1. Germline lookup yields CDR1 SGHKS and CDR2 YYEKEE (reference sequence). J gave up 3 bases and V 2 bases, and 4 bases lay outside the gene matches. The CDR3 length is 14 residues. CDR3 loop: CASSLRDSEETQYF. The CDR3 DNA is TGTGCCAGCAGCTTAAGGGACAGCGAAGAGACCCAGTACTTC.

V and J are TRBV4-2 and TRBJ1-6; tentatively, D is TRBD1 (6 bases). Trimming cost V 3 bases and J 7 bases, with 13 bases left between them. The length of the CDR3 is 15 residues. Looked up from germline, CDR1 is LGHNA and CDR2 is YNFKEQ. The CDR3 bases are TGTGCCAGCAGCCATCCGGACAGTGAGAATTCACCCCTCCACTTT. It codes for CASSHPDSENSPLHF.

The CDR3 reads CASSQGLAGPDTQYF. CDR3 in DNA: TGTGCCAGCAGCCAAGGACTAGCTGGTCCAGATACGCAGTATTTT. The rearrangement joins TRBV7-9 to TRBJ2-3; TRBD2 aligns across 8 bases. V lost 5 bases and J lost 4; bases outside the gene matches: 8. The germline V gene has CDR1 SEHNR and CDR2 FQNEAQ (reference sequence). This CDR3 contains 15 residues.

A note on this clone: This specimen includes other DNA sequences encoding the same CDR3. The chain joins TRBV4-1 to TRBJ2-7; 7 bases are shared with TRBD1. Looked up from germline, CDR1 is MGHRA and CDR2 is YSYEKL. The junction had 2 bases not matched to a gene; V was cut back by 1 base and J by 2 bases. This CDR3 has 14 residues. CDR3 sequence reads: CASSQGQGAYEQYF. The CDR3 bases are TGCGCCAGCAGCCAAGGGCAGGGGGCCTACGAGCAGTACTTC.

The chain employs TRBV30 and TRBJ2-3; 8 bases match TRBD2. Per germline, CDR1 GTSNPN and CDR2 SVGIG (reference sequence). V shed 5 bases and J 5 bases; nucleotides not matched to a gene: 12. This CDR3 contains 15 residues. CDR3: CAWEVGGAPGDTQYF. In DNA form, the CDR3 reads TGTGCCTGGGAGGTCGGGGGGGCGCCCGGAGATACGCAGTATTTT. The entire variable domain, with the rest obtained from reference TRBV30 and TRBJ2-3, is as follows: SQTIHQWPATLVQPVGSPLSLECTVEGTSNPNLYWYRQAAGRGLQLLFYSVGIGQISSEVPQNLSASRPQDRQFILSSKKLLLSDSGFYLCAWEVGGAPGDTQYFGPGTRLTVL.

The chain employs TRBV19 and TRBJ2-3; TRBD2 matches 9 bases. V was pared by 10 bases and J by 6 bases, with 26 bases of the junction left unmatched. Germline lookup yields CDR1 LNHDA and CDR2 SQIVND (reference sequence). This CDR3 has 19 amino acids. CDR3 amino acids: CATFGTDGHSGSGRDTQYF. DNA for the CDR3: TGTGCCACCTTCGGAACCGATGGTCATAGCGGGAGTGGTAGGGATACGCAGTATTTT.

The table lists this clone with a few counts. The chain couples TRBV7-2 to TRBJ1-4; 7 bases map to TRBD1. This CDR3 region has 15 residues. Unmatched junction bases numbered 3, after V lost 5 bases and J lost 0 bases. Germline lookup yields CDR1 SGHTA and CDR2 FQGNSA. The CDR3 here is CASSADRATNEKLFF. CDR3 coding DNA: TGTGCCAGCAGCGCCGACAGGGCAACTAATGAAAAACTGTTTTTT.

V gene TRBV5-1 combines with J gene TRBJ1-1; D gene unclear. Germline loops: CDR1 SGHRS, CDR2 YFSETQ. CDR3 length: 12 amino acids. Trimming removed 4 bases at V and 3 bases at J, with 7 bases between. The CDR3 spells CASSNRDTEAFF. CDR3 DNA: TGCGCCAGCAGCAACCGGGACACTGAAGCTTTCTTT.

On this clone: A much more abundant neighbour one base away suggests this may be a read error. This chain uses TRBV28 with TRBJ2-7; D is ambiguous. The length of the CDR3 is 11 residues. The germline CDR1 and CDR2 sequences are MDHEN and SYDVKM. Trimming removed 3 bases at V and 3 bases at J, with 3 bases between. CDR3 sequence: CASSFNYEQYF. The CDR3 bases are TGTGCCAGCAGTTTCAACTACGAGCAGTACTTC.

V gene TRBV5-4 combines with J gene TRBJ2-1, with 10 bases aligning to TRBD2. The CDR3 length is 15 residues. With V trimmed by 4 bases and J by 7 bases, 8 bases remained unmatched. The germline gives CDR1 SGHNT, CDR2 YYREEE (reference sequence). CDR3 nucleotide sequence: TGTGCCAGCAGCCTCGTAGCGGGAGGTCGGAATGAGCAGTTCTTC. As protein: CASSLVAGGRNEQFF.

V usage is TRBV14 and J usage is TRBJ1-3; perhaps TRBD1 as D (6 bases). Per germline, CDR1 SGHDN and CDR2 FVKESK. This CDR3 has 14 amino acids. The ends were cut back, 3 bases at V and 3 bases at J, with 9 bases in the middle. Here the CDR3 DNA reads TGTGCCAGCAGCCACCTGGACAGTGGAAACACCATATATTTT. Translated: CASSHLDSGNTIYF. Based on the CDR3 plus reference TRBV14 and TRBJ1-3, the full variable domain is EAGVTQFPSHSVIEKGQTVTLRCDPISGHDNLYWYRRVMGKEIKFLLHFVKESKQDESGMPNNRFLAERTGGTYSTLKVQPAELEDSGVYFCASSHLDSGNTIYFGEGSWLTVV.

Only a few counts were recorded for this clone. This chain joins TRBV7-3 and TRBJ1-6; TRBD1 agrees at 7 bases. Per germline, CDR1 SGHTA and CDR2 FQGTGA. J was trimmed by 1 base and V by 7 bases; bases with no gene match: 4. The CDR3 runs 15 residues. CDR3 protein: CASKETGSYNSPLHF. In DNA, the CDR3 is TGTGCCAGCAAGGAGACAGGGTCCTATAATTCACCCCTCCACTTT.

To note about this clone: Other DNA sequences in this sample translate to the same CDR3. The V gene is TRBV7-3, the J gene TRBJ1-1; tentatively, D is TRBD1 (5 bases). The CDR3 contains 14 residues. The germline V gene encodes CDR1 SGHTA and CDR2 FQGTGA. V shed 5 bases and J shed 5 bases, with 15 bases lying between them. The CDR3 DNA reads TGTGCCAGCAGCCCGGGGACTGCCGGGACTGAAGCTTTCTTT. Amino acid sequence: CASSPGTAGTEAFF.

The rearrangement joins TRBV10-2 to TRBJ2-4; D gene ambiguous. The CDR3 runs 14 residues. The germline CDR1 and CDR2 sequences are WSHSY and SAAADI. V dropped 5 bases and J dropped 0 bases, with 8 bases sitting between them. CDR3 residues: CASSYPGAKNIQYF. CDR3 DNA sequence: TGCGCCAGCAGTTACCCGGGAGCCAAAAACATTCAGTACTTC.

This rearrangement joins TRBV27 to TRBJ1-6; D is ambiguous. Deletions cut 5 bases from V and 10 bases from J, with 27 bases between. The CDR3 length is 18 residues. Germline V gene lookup returns CDR1 MNHEY and CDR2 SMNVEV (reference sequence). The CDR3 region has the DNA TGTGCCAGCAGTCCTTTCTCGCTTCGATCCCCCGGGGAGTCACCCCTCCACTTT. Translated, it gives CASSPFSLRSPGESPLHF.

The chain joins TRBV6-5 to TRBJ2-5; possible D gene TRBD2, 5 bases. Looked up from germline, CDR1 is MNHEY and CDR2 is SVGAGI. The V and J ends lost 2 bases and 1 base respectively, with 14 bases between them. The CDR3 is 16 amino acids. Here the CDR3 DNA reads TGTGCCAGCAGTTACACCCCCTTCGGGATCCAAGAGACCCAGTACTTC. Its translation is CASSYTPFGIQETQYF.

This clone was recorded only once. CDR3 coding DNA: TGTGCCAGCAGCCAATCCTACGAGCAGTACTTC. It is translated as CASSQSYEQYF. The genes are TRBV5-6 and TRBJ2-7; the D is unclear. Germline values: CDR1 SGHDT, CDR2 YYEEEE. Trimming shortened V by 4 bases and J by 1 base, and 3 bases separated the two germline ends. CDR3 size: 11 residues.

This clone was seen once. The chain links TRBV10-3 to TRBJ1-5; 10 bases align to TRBD1. This CDR3 region has 14 residues. Germline trimming cut 6 bases from V and 6 bases from J; bases unmatched to any gene: 5. Looked up from germline, CDR1 is ENHRY and CDR2 is SYGVKD. The CDR3 region is CAISTGTGAQPQHF. CDR3 bases: TGTGCCATCAGCACCGGGACAGGGGCTCAGCCCCAGCATTTT.

The rearrangement links TRBV19 to TRBJ1-2, with a tentative D call TRBD1 (5 bases). With 1 base removed from V and 6 bases from J, the gap between germline ends came to 15 bases. This CDR3 has 15 amino acids. The germline V gene has CDR1 LNHDA and CDR2 SQIVND (reference sequence). CDR3: CASSIGAGLVDGYTF. In nucleotides, the CDR3 is TGTGCCAGTAGTATAGGGGCGGGACTTGTGGATGGCTACACCTTC.

The genes are TRBV28 and TRBJ1-6; 12 bases agree with TRBD1. Germline assignment: CDR1 MDHEN and CDR2 SYDVKM. The V and J ends lost 5 bases and 10 bases, in that order; junction bases with no gene match: 12. The length of the CDR3 is 17 residues. The CDR3 sequence: CASSVGTGGPLGSPLHF. CDR3 DNA: TGTGCCAGCAGTGTTGGGACAGGGGGCCCCCTGGGATCACCCCTCCACTTT.

The chain joins TRBV6-6 to TRBJ2-1, with TRBD1 as a possible D gene (6 bases). Trimming removed 2 bases at V and 10 bases at J, with 12 bases between. The CDR3 runs to 13 residues. Per germline, CDR1 MNHNY and CDR2 SVGAGI (reference sequence). The CDR3 is CASSYLWGQEQFF. For the CDR3, the DNA is TGTGCCAGCAGTTACCTTTGGGGGCAGGAGCAGTTCTTC.

The chain couples TRBV9 to TRBJ2-5; 12 bases align to TRBD2. The germline gives CDR1 SGDLS, CDR2 YYNGEE. The CDR3 extends over 17 amino acids. The J segment lost 5 bases and the V segment lost 0 bases, leaving 8 bases of the junction unmatched. The CDR3 reads CASSVGPSGRAGETQYF. The CDR3 DNA reads TGTGCCAGCAGCGTAGGGCCTAGCGGGAGGGCTGGGGAGACCCAGTACTTC.

This sequence joins TRBV30 and TRBJ2-2; a possible D gene is TRBD2 (6 bases). The CDR3 totals 13 residues. V dropped 4 bases and J dropped 6 bases, with 12 bases sitting between them. Germline assignment: CDR1 GTSNPN and CDR2 SVGIG (reference sequence). The CDR3 DNA reads as TGTGCCTGGACCGCCGGGAGCTCCGGGGAGCTGTTTTTT. Amino acid sequence: CAWTAGSSGELFF.

DNA for the CDR3: TGTGCCAGCAGCGCCGGACAGGGGAATCAGCCCCAGCATTTT. This encodes CASSAGQGNQPQHF. V usage is TRBV5-5 and J usage is TRBJ1-5; 9 positions match TRBD1. The CDR3 length is 14 residues. From germline, CDR1 is SGHKS and CDR2 YYEKEE (reference sequence). Trimming removed 4 bases from V and 4 bases from J; junction bases left unmatched: 3. The full variable domain, completed using reference TRBV5-5 and TRBJ1-5, is DAGVTQSPTHLIKTRGQQVTLRCSPISGHKSVSWYQQVLGQGPQFIFQYYEKEERGRGNFPDRFSARQFPNYSSELNVNALLLGDSALYLCASSAGQGNQPQHFGDGTRLSIL.

V usage is TRBV7-9 and J usage is TRBJ1-1; 7 bases align to TRBD1. The germline CDR1 and CDR2 sequences are SEHNR and FQNEAQ (reference sequence). Trimming removed 2 bases from V and 11 bases from J; junction bases left unmatched: 8. The CDR3 is 13 amino acids. The CDR3 loop reads CASSLYQGVQAFF. As DNA, the CDR3 is TGTGCCAGCAGCTTATACCAGGGGGTTCAGGCTTTCTTT.